Listed below are T cell receptor beta chains from one sample, sequenced in a study of a mutant IDH1 vaccine in newly diagnosed glioma. Using immunoSEQ multiplex PCR, the repertoire was profiled, and TCRdb retains in-frame clones only, with some absent. The sample holds roughly 62,000 clones, approximately 90% seen once. Their target antigens are unknown. Sequenced here: PBMCs, sampled from a glioma patient whose treatment included an IDH1 peptide vaccine. The receptors here all came from a man between 40 and 49 years old with glioma. Each CDR3 is given with its conserved first and last residue. Each record gives: J gene, clone size, V gene, D gene, CDR3 protein, CDR3 DNA. D genes are given only for firm matches. Part of the rows lack a size; the others show once, few, many or a class for expanded clones.

J gene: TRBJ2-7; clone size: once; V gene: TRBV28; D gene: TRBD2; CDR3 protein: CASSPSGTSYEQYF; CDR3 DNA: TGTGCCAGCAGCCCTAGCGGGACCTCCTACGAGCAGTACTTC
J gene: TRBJ2-2; clone size: .; V gene: TRBV4-3; D gene: .; CDR3 protein: CASSQQIWAGELFF; CDR3 DNA: TGCGCCAGCAGCCAGCAGATTTGGGCCGGGGAGCTGTTTTTT
J gene: TRBJ2-2; clone size: .; V gene: TRBV7-9; D gene: .; CDR3 protein: CASSKGSGTNTGELFF; CDR3 DNA: TGTGCCAGCAGCAAAGGGAGTGGGACGAACACCGGGGAGCTGTTTTTT
J gene: TRBJ2-3; clone size: once; V gene: TRBV28; D gene: TRBD2; CDR3 protein: CASIMASGEILSTDTQYF; CDR3 DNA: TGTGCCAGCATCATGGCCAGCGGGGAGATTCTGAGCACAGATACGCAGTATTTT
J gene: TRBJ2-1; clone size: few; V gene: TRBV29-1; D gene: TRBD2; CDR3 protein: CSVLPSGAGSYNEQFF; CDR3 DNA: TGCAGCGTTCTCCCTAGCGGGGCCGGCTCCTACAATGAGCAGTTCTTC
J gene: TRBJ1-1; clone size: .; V gene: TRBV7-9; D gene: TRBD1; CDR3 protein: CASSPNPGQAPTGRAFF; CDR3 DNA: TGTGCCAGCAGCCCGAATCCGGGACAGGCACCCACAGGTAGAGCTTTCTTT
J gene: TRBJ1-2; clone size: medium-sized; V gene: TRBV27; D gene: .; CDR3 protein: CASSHQGAQGYTF; CDR3 DNA: TGTGCCAGCAGCCATCAGGGCGCGCAGGGCTACACCTTC
J gene: TRBJ1-6; clone size: .; V gene: TRBV10-3; D gene: TRBD1; CDR3 protein: CAISVQGGSNSPLHF; CDR3 DNA: TGTGCCATCAGTGTACAGGGGGGAAGCAATTCACCCCTCCACTTT
J gene: TRBJ1-1; clone size: .; V gene: TRBV30; D gene: .; CDR3 protein: CAWSVPGRQVAEAFF; CDR3 DNA: TGTGCCTGGAGTGTACCGGGCAGGCAGGTGGCTGAAGCTTTCTTT
J gene: TRBJ2-3; clone size: .; V gene: TRBV12-5; D gene: .; CDR3 protein: CASGPGVTDTQYF; CDR3 DNA: TGTGCTAGTGGCCCGGGGGTCACAGATACGCAGTATTTT